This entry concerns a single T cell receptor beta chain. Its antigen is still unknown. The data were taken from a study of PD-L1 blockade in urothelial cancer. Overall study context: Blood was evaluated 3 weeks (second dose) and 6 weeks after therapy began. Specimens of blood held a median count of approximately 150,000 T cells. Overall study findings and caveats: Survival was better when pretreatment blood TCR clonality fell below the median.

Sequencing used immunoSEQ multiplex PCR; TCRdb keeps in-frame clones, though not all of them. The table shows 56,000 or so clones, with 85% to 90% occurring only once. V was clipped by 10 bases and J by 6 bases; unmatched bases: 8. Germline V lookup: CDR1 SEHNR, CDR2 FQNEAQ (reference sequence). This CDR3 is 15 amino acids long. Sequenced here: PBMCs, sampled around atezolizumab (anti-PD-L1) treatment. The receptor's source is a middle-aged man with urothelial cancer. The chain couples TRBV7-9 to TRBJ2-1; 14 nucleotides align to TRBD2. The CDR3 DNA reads TGTGCCATAAGCAAGGGACTAGCGGGAGCCAATGAGCAGTTCTTC. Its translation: CAISKGLAGANEQFF.